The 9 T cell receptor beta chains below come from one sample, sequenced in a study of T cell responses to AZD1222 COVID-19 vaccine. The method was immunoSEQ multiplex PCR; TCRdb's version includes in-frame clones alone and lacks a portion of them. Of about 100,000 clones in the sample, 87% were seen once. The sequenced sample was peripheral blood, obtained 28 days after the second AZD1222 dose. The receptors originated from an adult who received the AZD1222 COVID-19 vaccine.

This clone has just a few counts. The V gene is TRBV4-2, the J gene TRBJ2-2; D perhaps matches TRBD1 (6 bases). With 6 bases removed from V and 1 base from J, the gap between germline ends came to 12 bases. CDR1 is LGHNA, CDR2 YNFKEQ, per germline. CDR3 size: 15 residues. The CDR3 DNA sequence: TGTGCCAGCAGGCAAAGCAGGGGGAACACCGGGGAGCTGTTTTTT. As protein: CASRQSRGNTGELFF.

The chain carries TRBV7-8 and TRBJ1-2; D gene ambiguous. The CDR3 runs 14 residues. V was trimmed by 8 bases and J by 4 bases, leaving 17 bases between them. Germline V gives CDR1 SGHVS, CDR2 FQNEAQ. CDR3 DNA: TGTGCCAGCGGAAAGGACCGAAGGAGCTATGGCTACACCTTC. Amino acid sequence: CASGKDRRSYGYTF. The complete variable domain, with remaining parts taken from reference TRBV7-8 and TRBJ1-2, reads GAGVSQSPRYKVAKRGQDVALRCDPISGHVSLFWYQQALGQGPEFLTYFQNEAQLDKSGLPSDRFFAERPEGSVSTLKIQRTQQEDSAVYLCASGKDRRSYGYTFGSGTRLTVV.

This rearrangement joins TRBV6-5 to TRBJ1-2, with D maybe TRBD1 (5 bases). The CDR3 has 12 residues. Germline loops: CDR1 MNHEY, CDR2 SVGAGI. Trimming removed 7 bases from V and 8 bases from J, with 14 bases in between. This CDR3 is CASTSGSRGYTF. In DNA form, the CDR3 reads TGTGCCAGCACCTCAGGGAGTCGGGGCTACACCTTC.

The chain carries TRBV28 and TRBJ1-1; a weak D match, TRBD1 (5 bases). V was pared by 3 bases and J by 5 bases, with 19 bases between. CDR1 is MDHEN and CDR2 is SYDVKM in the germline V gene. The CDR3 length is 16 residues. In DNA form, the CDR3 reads TGTGCCAGCAGTTTCTCCGCGGGACGGCTAACGACTGAAGCTTTCTTT. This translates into CASSFSAGRLTTEAFF.

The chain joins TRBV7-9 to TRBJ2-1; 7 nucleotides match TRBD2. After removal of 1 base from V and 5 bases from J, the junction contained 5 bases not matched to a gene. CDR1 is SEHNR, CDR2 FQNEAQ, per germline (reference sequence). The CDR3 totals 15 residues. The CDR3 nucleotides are TGTGCCAGCAGCTTAGGCCTAGCGGACAACAATGAGCAGTTCTTC. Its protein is CASSLGLADNNEQFF. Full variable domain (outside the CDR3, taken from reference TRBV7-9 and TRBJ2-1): DTGVSQNPRHKITKRGQNVTFRCDPISEHNRLYWYRQTLGQGPEFLTYFQNEAQLEKSRLLSDRFSAERPKGSFSTLEIQRTEQGDSAMYLCASSLGLADNNEQFFGPGTRLTVL.

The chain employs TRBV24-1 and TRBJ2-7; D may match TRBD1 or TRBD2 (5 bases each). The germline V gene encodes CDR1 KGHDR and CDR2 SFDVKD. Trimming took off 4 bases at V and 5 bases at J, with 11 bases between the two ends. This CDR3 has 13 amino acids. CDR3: CATSDHWDDEQYF. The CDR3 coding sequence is TGTGCCACCAGTGACCATTGGGACGACGAGCAGTACTTC.

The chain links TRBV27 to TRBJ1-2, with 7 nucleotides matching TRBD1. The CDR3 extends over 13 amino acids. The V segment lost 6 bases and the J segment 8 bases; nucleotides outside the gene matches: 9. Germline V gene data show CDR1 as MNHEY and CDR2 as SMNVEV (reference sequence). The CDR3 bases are TGTGCCAGCAGAGAACAGTCAGGGGGAGGCTACACCTTC. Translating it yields CASREQSGGGYTF.

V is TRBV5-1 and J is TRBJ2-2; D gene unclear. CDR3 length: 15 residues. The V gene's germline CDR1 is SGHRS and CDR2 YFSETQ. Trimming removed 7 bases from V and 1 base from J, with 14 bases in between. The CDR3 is CASRRTAKNTGELFF. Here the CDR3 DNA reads TGCGCCAGCCGTAGGACGGCTAAGAACACCGGGGAGCTGTTTTTT.

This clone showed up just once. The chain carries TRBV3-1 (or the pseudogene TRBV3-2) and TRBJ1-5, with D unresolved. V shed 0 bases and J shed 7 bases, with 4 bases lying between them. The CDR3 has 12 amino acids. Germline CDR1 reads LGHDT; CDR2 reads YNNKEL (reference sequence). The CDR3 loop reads CASSQEGQPQHF. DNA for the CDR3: TGTGCCAGCAGCCAAGAGGGGCAGCCCCAGCATTTT.